This record concerns one TCR beta chain sequence. Generated by immunoSEQ multiplex PCR, the TCRdb table keeps only in-frame clones and is missing some. The data show some 150,000 clones, around nine tenths seen once. This sample was included in a study of T cell responses to AZD1222 COVID-19 vaccine. Per the germline V gene, CDR1 is SGHNT and CDR2 is YYREEE (reference sequence). V was shortened by 1 base and J by 4 bases, with 14 bases between the two germline ends. This CDR3 is built from 15 residues. The clonotype comes from an adult in good health. This sample comprised peripheral blood, obtained on day 0 of AZD1222 vaccination. The V call is TRBV5-4, the J call TRBJ2-5; either TRBD1 or TRBD2 may supply D (7 bases each). The CDR3 region has the DNA TGTGCCAGCAGCTTGTCAGGGGGGGGAGGAGAGACCCAGTACTTC. Its protein product is CASSLSGGGGETQYF.